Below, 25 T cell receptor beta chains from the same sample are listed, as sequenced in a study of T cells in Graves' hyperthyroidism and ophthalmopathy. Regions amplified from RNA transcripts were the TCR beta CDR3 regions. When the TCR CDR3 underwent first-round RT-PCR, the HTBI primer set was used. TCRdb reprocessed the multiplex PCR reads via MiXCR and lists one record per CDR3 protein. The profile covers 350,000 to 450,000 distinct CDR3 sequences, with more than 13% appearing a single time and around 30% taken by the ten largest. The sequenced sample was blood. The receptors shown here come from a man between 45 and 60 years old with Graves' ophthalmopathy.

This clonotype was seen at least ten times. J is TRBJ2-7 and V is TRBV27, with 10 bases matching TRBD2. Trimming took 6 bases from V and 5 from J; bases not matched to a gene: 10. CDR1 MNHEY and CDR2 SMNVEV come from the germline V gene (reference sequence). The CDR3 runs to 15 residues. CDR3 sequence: CASRRRLAGLDEQYF. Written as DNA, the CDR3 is TGTGCCAGCAGACGTCGACTAGCGGGCTTGGACGAGCAGTACTTC.

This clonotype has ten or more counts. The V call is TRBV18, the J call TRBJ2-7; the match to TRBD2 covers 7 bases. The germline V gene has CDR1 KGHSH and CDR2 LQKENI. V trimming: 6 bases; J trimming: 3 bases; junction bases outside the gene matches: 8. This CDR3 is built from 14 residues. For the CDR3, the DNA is TGTGCCAGCTCGATAGCGGGTGAATTCTACGAGCAGTACTTC. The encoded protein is CASSIAGEFYEQYF.

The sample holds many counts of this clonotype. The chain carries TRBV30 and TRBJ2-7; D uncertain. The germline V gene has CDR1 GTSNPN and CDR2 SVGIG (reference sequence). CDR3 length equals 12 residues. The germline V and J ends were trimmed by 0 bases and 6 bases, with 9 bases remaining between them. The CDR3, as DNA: TGTGCCTGGAGTGTACGGGTCGGCGAGCAGTACTTC. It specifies CAWSVRVGEQYF.

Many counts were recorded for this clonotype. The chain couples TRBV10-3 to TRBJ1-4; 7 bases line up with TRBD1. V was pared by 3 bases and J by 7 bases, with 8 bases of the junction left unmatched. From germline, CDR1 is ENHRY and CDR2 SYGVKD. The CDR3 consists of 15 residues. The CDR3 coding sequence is TGTGCCATCAGTGACCAGACAGGGAGGGCTGAAAAACTGTTTTTT. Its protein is CAISDQTGRAEKLFF.

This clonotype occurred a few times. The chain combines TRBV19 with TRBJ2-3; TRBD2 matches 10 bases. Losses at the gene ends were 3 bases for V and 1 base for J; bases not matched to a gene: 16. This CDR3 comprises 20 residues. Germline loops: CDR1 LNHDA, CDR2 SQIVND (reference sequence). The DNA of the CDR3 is TGTGCCAGTAGTATTTCTGCGGGCTCTAGCGGGGGTCCCCGCACAGATACGCAGTATTTT. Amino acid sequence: CASSISAGSSGGPRTDTQYF.

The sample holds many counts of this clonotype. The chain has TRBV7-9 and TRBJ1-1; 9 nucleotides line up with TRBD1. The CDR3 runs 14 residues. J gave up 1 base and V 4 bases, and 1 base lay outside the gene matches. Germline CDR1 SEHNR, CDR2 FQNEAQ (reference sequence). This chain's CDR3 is CASSWTGANTEAFF. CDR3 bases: TGTGCCAGCAGCTGGACAGGGGCGAACACTGAAGCTTTCTTT.

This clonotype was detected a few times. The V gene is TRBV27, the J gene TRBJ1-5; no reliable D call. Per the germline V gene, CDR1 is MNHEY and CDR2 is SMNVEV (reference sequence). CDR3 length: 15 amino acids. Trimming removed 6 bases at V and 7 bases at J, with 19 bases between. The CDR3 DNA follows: TGTGCCAGCAGGGCAGTGGGCCCCGGAAAACAGCCCCAGCATTTT. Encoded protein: CASRAVGPGKQPQHF.

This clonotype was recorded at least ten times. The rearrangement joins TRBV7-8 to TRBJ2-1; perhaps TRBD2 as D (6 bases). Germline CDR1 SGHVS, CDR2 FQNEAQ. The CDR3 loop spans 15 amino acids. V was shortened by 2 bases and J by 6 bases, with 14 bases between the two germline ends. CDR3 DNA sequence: TGTGCCAGCAGCTTATTTGAGCGGGTAGGCAATGAGCAGTTCTTC. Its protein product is CASSLFERVGNEQFF.

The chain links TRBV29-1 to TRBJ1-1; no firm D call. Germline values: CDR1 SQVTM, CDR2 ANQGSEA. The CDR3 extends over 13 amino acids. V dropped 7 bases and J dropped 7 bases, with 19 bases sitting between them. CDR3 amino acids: CSAPVAGSYEAFF. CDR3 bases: TGCAGCGCCCCGGTGGCGGGATCCTATGAAGCTTTCTTT.

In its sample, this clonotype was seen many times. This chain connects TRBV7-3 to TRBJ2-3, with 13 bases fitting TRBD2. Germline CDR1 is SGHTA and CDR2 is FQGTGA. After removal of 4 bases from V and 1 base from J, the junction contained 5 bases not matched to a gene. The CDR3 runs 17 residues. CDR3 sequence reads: CASSSPGLAGRTDTQYF. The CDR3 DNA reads TGTGCCAGCAGCTCTCCGGGACTAGCGGGACGCACAGATACGCAGTATTTT.

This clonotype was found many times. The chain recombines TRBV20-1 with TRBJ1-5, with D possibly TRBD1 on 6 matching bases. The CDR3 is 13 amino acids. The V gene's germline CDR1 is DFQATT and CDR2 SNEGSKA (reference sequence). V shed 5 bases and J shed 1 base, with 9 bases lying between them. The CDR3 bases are TGCAGTGCTGTACAGGGAAGCAATCAGCCCCAGCATTTT. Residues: CSAVQGSNQPQHF.

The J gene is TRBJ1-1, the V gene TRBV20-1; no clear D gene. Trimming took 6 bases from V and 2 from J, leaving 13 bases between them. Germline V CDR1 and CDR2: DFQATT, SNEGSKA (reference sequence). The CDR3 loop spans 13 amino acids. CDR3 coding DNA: TGCAGTGCCAAATACGGGGAAAACACTGAAGCTTTCTTT. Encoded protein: CSAKYGENTEAFF.

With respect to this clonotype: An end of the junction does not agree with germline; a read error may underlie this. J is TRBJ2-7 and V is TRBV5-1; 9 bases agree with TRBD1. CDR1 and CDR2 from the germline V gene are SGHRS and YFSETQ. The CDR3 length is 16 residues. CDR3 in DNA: TGCACCAGCAGCTTGGCCTTCGGGACAGGGAGCTACGAGCAGTACTTC. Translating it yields CTSSLAFGTGSYEQYF.

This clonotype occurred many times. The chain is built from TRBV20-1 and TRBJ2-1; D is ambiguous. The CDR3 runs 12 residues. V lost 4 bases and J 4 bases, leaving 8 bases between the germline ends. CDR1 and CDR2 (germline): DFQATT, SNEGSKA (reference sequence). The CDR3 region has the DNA TGCAGTGCTATTGTGGATTACAATGAGCAGTTCTTC. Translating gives CSAIVDYNEQFF.

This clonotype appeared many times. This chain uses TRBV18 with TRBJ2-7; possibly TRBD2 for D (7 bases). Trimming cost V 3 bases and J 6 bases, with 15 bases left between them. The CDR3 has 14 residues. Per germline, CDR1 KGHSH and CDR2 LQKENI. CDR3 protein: CASSPGGAGGEQYF. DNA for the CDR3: TGTGCCAGCTCACCGGGGGGGGCAGGTGGCGAGCAGTACTTC.

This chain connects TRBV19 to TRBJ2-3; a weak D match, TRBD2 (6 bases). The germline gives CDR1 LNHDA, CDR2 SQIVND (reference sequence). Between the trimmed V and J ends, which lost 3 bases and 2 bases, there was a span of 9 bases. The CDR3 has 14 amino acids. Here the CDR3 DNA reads TGTGCCAGTAGTATTCGGGAGCTCACAGATACGCAGTATTTT. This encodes CASSIRELTDTQYF.

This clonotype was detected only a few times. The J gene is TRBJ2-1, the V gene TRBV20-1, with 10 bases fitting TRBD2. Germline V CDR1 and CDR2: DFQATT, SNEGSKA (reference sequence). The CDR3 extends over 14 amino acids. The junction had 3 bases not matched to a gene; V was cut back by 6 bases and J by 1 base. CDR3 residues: CSAVAGGSYNEQFF. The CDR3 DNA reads TGCAGTGCCGTAGCGGGAGGATCCTACAATGAGCAGTTCTTC.

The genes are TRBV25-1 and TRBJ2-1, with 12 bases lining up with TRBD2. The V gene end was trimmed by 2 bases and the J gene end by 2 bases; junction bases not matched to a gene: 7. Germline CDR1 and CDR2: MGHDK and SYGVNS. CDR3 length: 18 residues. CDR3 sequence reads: CASSEPSLAGGTYNEQFF. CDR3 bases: TGTGCCAGCAGTGAACCTTCCCTAGCGGGAGGGACCTACAATGAGCAGTTCTTC.

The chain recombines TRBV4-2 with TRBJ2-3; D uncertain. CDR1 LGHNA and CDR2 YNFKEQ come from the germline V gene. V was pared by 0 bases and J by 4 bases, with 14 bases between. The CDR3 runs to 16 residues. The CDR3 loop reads CASSQEGSQVADTQYF. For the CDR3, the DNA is TGTGCCAGCAGCCAAGAGGGGTCTCAGGTTGCAGATACGCAGTATTTT.

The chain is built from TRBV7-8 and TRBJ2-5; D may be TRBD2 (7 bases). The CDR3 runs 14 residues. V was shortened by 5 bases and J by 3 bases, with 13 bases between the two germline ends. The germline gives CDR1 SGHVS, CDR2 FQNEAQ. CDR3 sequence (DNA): TGTGCCAGCAGCGGGGGGGCAGGGGAAGAGACCCAGTACTTC. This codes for CASSGGAGEETQYF.

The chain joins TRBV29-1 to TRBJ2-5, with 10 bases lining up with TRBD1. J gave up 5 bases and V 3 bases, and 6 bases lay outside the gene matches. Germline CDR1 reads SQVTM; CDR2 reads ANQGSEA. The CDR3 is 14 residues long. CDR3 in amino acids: CSVDWEGQGETQYF. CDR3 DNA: TGCAGCGTTGATTGGGAGGGACAGGGGGAGACCCAGTACTTC.

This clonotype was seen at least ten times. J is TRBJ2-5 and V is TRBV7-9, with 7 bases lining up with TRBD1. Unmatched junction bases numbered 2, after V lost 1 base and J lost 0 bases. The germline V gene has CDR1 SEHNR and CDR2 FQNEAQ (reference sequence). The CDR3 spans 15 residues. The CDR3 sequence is CASSLGDRNQETQYF. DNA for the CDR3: TGTGCCAGCAGCTTAGGGGACAGAAACCAAGAGACCCAGTACTTC. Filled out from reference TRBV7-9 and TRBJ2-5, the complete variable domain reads DTGVSQNPRHKITKRGQNVTFRCDPISEHNRLYWYRQTLGQGPEFLTYFQNEAQLEKSRLLSDRFSAERPKGSFSTLEIQRTEQGDSAMYLCASSLGDRNQETQYFGPGTRLLVL.

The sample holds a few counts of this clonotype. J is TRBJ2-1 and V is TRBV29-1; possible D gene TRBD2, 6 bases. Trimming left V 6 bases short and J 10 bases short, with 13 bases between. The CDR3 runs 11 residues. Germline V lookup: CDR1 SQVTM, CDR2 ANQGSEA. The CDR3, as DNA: TGCAGCGTGGCTGGCGGGACGGAGCAGTTCTTC. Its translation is CSVAGGTEQFF.

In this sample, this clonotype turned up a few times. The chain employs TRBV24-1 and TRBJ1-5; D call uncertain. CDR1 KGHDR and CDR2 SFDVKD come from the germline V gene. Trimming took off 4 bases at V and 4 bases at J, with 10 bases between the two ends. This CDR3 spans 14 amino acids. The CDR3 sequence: CATSDRGGNQPQHF. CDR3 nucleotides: TGTGCCACCAGTGACCGGGGTGGGAATCAGCCCCAGCATTTT.

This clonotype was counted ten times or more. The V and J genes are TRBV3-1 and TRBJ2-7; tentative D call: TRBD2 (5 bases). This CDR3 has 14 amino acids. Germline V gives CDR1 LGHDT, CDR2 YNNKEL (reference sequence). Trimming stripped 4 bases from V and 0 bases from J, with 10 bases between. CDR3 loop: CASSRGGSSYEQYF. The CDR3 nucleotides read TGTGCCAGCAGCCGTGGTGGGAGCTCCTACGAGCAGTACTTC.